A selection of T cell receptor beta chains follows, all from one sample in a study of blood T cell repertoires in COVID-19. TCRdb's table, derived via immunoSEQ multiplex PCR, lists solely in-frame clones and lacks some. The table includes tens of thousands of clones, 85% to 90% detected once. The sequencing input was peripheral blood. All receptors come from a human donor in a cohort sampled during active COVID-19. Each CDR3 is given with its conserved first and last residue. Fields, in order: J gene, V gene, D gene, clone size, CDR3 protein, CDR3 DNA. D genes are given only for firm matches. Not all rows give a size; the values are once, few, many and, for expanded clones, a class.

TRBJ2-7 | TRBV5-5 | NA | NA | CASSSRVLYEQYF | TGTGCCAGCAGCTCTCGGGTCCTCTACGAGCAGTACTTC
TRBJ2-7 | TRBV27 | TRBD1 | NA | CASSYNRGNYEQYF | TGTGCCAGCAGTTACAACAGGGGCAACTACGAGCAGTACTTC
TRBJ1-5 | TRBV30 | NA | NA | CAWSSGVRQPQHF | TGTGCCTGGAGTTCGGGGGTGAGGCAGCCCCAGCATTTT
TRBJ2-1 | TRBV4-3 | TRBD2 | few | CASSQEASGSSYNEQFF | TGCGCCAGCAGCCAAGAAGCTAGCGGGAGCTCCTACAATGAGCAGTTCTTC
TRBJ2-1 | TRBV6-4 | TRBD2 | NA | CASSEAGTSGRGNEQFF | TGTGCCAGCAGTGAAGCGGGGACTAGCGGGAGAGGCAATGAGCAGTTCTTC
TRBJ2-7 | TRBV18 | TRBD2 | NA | CASSPTQASGFAEQYF | TGTGCCAGCTCACCGACACAGGCTAGCGGATTTGCCGAGCAGTACTTC
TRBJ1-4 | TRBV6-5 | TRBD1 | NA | CASRTGNEKLFF | TGTGCCAGCCGGACAGGCAATGAAAAACTGTTTTTT
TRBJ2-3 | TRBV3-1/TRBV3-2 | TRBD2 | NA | CASSPGTTTDTQYF | TGTGCCAGCAGCCCGGGGACTACCACAGATACGCAGTATTTT
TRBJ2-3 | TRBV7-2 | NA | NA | CASSWTTGGTDTQYF | TGTGCCAGCAGTTGGACTACAGGGGGCACAGATACGCAGTATTTT
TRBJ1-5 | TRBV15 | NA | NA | CATSRESPRQPQHF | TGTGCCACCAGCAGAGAAAGCCCCCGGCAGCCCCAGCATTTT
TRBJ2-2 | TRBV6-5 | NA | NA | CASTSRGELFF | TGTGCCAGCACCAGTCGAGGGGAGCTGTTTTTT
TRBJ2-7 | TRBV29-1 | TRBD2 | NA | CSVAGVREQYF | TGCAGCGTAGCGGGAGTTCGCGAGCAGTACTTC
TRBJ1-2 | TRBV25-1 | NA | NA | CASSDGRGQGYTF | TGTGCCAGCAGTGACGGCAGGGGTCAGGGCTACACCTTC
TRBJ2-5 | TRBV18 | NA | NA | CASSPGAQEVQYF | TGTGCCAGCTCACCAGGGGCCCAAGAGGTCCAGTACTTC
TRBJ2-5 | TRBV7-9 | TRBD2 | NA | CASSSTEAGPGETQYF | TGTGCCAGCAGCTCAACAGAAGCGGGGCCAGGGGAGACCCAGTACTTC
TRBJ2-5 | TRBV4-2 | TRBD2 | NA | CASSQAGLGEETQYF | TGTGCCAGCAGCCAGGCGGGACTAGGGGAAGAGACCCAGTACTTC
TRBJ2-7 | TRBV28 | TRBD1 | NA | CASSDRGAYEQYF | TGTGCCAGCAGTGACAGGGGGGCCTACGAGCAGTACTTC
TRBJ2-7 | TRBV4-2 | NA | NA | CASSPLSRYEQYF | TGTGCCAGCAGCCCCCTATCTAGGTACGAGCAGTACTTC
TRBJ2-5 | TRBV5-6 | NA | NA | CASSFVAQETQYF | TGTGCCAGCAGTTTTGTAGCACAAGAGACCCAGTACTTC
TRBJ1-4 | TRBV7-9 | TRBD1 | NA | CASSLIQGDKLFF | TGTGCCAGCAGCTTAATTCAGGGGGACAAACTGTTTTTT
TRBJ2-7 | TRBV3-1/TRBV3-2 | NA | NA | CASSQRQVTTYMEQYF | TGTGCCAGCAGCCAGCGGCAAGTCACAACCTACATGGAGCAGTACTTC
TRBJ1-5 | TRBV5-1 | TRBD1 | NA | CASRPGGTGFNQPQHF | TGCGCCAGCAGGCCGGGCGGGACAGGCTTCAATCAGCCCCAGCATTTT
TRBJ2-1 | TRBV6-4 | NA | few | CASSDGNRYNEQFF | TGTGCCAGCAGTGACGGAAACAGATACAATGAGCAGTTCTTC
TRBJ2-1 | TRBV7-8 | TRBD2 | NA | CASSLLAGVTSYNEQFF | TGTGCCAGCAGCCTACTAGCGGGAGTCACATCCTACAATGAGCAGTTCTTC
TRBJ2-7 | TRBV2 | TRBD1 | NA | CASRGTGSYEQYF | TGTGCCAGCAGGGGGACAGGATCTTACGAGCAGTACTTC